The 7 T cell receptor beta chains presented below share a single source sample, sequenced in a study of blood T cell repertoires in COVID-19. Only in-frame clones appear in the TCRdb table, and some are missing; sequencing was by immunoSEQ multiplex PCR. The sample has about 69,000 clones, roughly 87% seen once. Material: peripheral blood. The receptor source for this set is a man older than 75 with acute or convalescent COVID-19.

DNA for the CDR3: TGTGCCAGCAGCTTAGGGACAGGGAGTAGGAACGAGCAGTACTTC. Its protein product is CASSLGTGSRNEQYF. J is TRBJ2-7 and V is TRBV7-2; 8 bases agree with TRBD1. The CDR3 has 15 amino acids. Germline V gene lookup returns CDR1 SGHTA and CDR2 FQGNSA. The trim removed 1 base at V and 5 bases at J, leaving 7 bases unmatched. The variable domain in full, completed from reference TRBV7-2 and TRBJ2-7, reads GAGVSQSPSNKVTEKGKDVELRCDPISGHTALYWYRQSLGQGLEFLIYFQGNSAPDKSGLPSDRFSAERTGGSVSTLTIQRTQQEDSAVYLCASSLGTGSRNEQYFGPGTRLTVT.

The chain is built from TRBV27 and TRBJ2-3, with 8 bases that match TRBD1. The J segment lost 3 bases and the V segment lost 2 bases, leaving 7 bases of the junction unmatched. This CDR3 region has 16 residues. Per the germline V gene, CDR1 is MNHEY and CDR2 is SMNVEV (reference sequence). The CDR3 sequence is CASSLAATGVTDTQYF. CDR3 nucleotide sequence: TGTGCCAGCAGTTTAGCTGCGACAGGGGTTACAGATACGCAGTATTTT.

CDR3 sequence (DNA): TGTGCCAGTAGTATTTGGGTAGCGGGAGCGAACAGTGAGCAGTTCTTC. It encodes CASSIWVAGANSEQFF. The chain carries TRBV19 and TRBJ2-1; TRBD2 agrees at 9 bases. The CDR3 totals 16 residues. CDR1 LNHDA and CDR2 SQIVND come from the germline V gene (reference sequence). Unmatched junction bases numbered 12, after V lost 3 bases and J lost 9 bases.

The chain recombines TRBV19 with TRBJ1-2; 9 positions match TRBD1. V lost 3 bases, J lost 7 bases, and 6 bases stayed unmatched. In germline, CDR1 is LNHDA, CDR2 SQIVND (reference sequence). This CDR3 is 14 amino acids long. The CDR3 loop is CASSITGGYSGYTF. In DNA, the CDR3 is TGTGCCAGTAGTATTACAGGGGGCTATAGTGGCTACACCTTC.

The chain carries TRBV10-3 and TRBJ2-5; 9 bases line up with TRBD2. Germline V gene lookup returns CDR1 ENHRY and CDR2 SYGVKD. Trimming cost V 4 bases and J 2 bases; bases outside gene matches: 2. There are 14 residues in the CDR3. The CDR3 region is CAISVAGAQETQYF. In DNA form, the CDR3 reads TGTGCCATCAGTGTAGCGGGGGCACAAGAGACCCAGTACTTC.

The genes are TRBV25-1 and TRBJ2-5; D is uncertain. The V end was cut by 0 bases, the J end by 0 bases, with 5 bases between. The V gene's germline CDR1 is MGHDK and CDR2 SYGVNS. This CDR3 is 14 amino acids long. The CDR3 spells CASSEYRYQETQYF. The DNA of the CDR3 is TGTGCCAGCAGTGAATATCGGTACCAAGAGACCCAGTACTTC.

This rearrangement joins TRBV6-5 to TRBJ1-4; D gene uncertain. The germline V gene encodes CDR1 MNHEY and CDR2 SVGAGI. Trimming removed 5 bases from V and 6 bases from J, with 13 bases in between. The CDR3 is made up of 14 amino acids. The CDR3 region is CASSPRRVDEKLFF. The CDR3 region has the DNA TGTGCCAGCAGTCCCCGGAGGGTTGATGAAAAACTGTTTTTT.